The T cell receptor (beta chain) under discussion was sequenced for a study of OX40 agonist ivuxolimab in advanced cancers. Measured with immunoSEQ multiplex PCR; TCRdb has only the in-frame clones, and not every one. This sample has about 69,000 clones, with almost 85% found just once. Between the trimmed V and J ends, which lost 0 bases and 4 bases, there was a span of 12 bases. Germline CDR1 reads MGHRA; CDR2 reads YSYEKL. The length of the CDR3 is 15 residues. The sequencing used CD4+ or CD8+ T cells sorted from blood, collected in a trial of the OX40 agonist ivuxolimab. The chain recombines TRBV4-1 with TRBJ1-2; D is possibly TRBD1 (5 bases). This sequence was found in an adult with an advanced solid tumor such as melanoma, head and neck, liver or kidney cancer. CDR3 amino acids: CASSQDRSGTYGYTF. The CDR3, as DNA: TGCGCCAGCAGCCAAGATAGATCAGGGACCTATGGCTACACCTTC.